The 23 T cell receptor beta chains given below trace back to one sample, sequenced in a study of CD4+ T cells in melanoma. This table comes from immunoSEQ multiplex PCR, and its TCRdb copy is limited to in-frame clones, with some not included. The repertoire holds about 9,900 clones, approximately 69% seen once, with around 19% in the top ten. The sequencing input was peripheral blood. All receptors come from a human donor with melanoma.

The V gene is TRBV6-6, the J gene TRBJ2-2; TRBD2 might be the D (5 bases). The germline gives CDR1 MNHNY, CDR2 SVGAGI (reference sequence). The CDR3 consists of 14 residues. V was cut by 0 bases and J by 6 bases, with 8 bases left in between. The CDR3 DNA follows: TGTGCCAGCAGTTACTCGCCGGGATCCGGGGAGCTGTTTTTT. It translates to CASSYSPGSGELFF.

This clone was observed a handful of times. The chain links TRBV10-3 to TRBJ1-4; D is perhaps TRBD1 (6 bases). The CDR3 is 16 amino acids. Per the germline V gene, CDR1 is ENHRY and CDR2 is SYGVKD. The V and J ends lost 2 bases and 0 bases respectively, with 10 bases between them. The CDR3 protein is CAISEGQTSTNEKLFF. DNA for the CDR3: TGTGCCATCAGTGAGGGACAGACTTCAACTAATGAAAAACTGTTTTTT.

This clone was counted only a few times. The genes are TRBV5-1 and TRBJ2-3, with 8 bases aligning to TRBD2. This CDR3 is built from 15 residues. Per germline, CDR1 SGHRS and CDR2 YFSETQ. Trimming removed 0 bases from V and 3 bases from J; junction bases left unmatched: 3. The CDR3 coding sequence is TGCGCCAGCAGCTTGGCAACGGGGGGGACAGATACGCAGTATTTT. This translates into CASSLATGGTDTQYF.

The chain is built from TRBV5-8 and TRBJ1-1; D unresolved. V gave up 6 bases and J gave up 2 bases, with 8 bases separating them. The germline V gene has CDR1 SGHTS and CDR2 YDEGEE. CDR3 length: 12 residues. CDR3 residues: CASKRINTEAFF. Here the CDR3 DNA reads TGTGCCAGCAAGAGGATAAACACTGAAGCTTTCTTT.

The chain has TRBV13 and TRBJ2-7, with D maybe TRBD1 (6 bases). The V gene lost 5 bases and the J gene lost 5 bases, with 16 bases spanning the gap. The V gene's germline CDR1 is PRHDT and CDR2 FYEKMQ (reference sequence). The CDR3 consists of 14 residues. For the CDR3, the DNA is TGTGCCAGCAGCCACGGCAGGGGCTCGGACGAGCAGTACTTC. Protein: CASSHGRGSDEQYF. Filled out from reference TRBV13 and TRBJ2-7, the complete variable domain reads AAGVIQSPRHLIKEKRETATLKCYPIPRHDTVYWYQQGPGQDPQFLISFYEKMQSDKGSIPDRFSAQQFSDYHSELNMSSLELGDSALYFCASSHGRGSDEQYFGPGTRLTVT.

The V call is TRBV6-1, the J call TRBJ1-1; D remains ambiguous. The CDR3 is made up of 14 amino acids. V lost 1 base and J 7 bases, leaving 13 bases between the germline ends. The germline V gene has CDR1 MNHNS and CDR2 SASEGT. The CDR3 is CASSEGGPEREAFF. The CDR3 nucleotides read TGTGCCAGCAGTGAAGGTGGCCCGGAGCGTGAAGCTTTCTTT.

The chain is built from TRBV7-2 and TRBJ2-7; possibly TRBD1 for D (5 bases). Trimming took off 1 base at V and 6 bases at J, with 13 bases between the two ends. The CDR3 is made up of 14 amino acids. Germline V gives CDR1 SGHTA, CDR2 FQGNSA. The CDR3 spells CASSLEGVPSEQYF. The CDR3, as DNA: TGTGCCAGCAGCTTAGAAGGGGTCCCATCCGAGCAGTACTTC.

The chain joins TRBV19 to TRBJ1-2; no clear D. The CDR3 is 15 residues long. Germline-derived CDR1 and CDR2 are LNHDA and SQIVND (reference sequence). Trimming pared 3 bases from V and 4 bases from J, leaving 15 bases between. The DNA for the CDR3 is TGTGCCAGTAGTATCGAAAACAGCCTTTTCTATGGCTACACCTTC. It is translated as CASSIENSLFYGYTF.

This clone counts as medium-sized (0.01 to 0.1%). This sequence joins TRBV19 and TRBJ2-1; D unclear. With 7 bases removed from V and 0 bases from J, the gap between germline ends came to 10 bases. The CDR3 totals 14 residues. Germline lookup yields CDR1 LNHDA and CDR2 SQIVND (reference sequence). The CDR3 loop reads CASTGVSSYNEQFF. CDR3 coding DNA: TGTGCCAGTACTGGGGTAAGCTCCTACAATGAGCAGTTCTTC.

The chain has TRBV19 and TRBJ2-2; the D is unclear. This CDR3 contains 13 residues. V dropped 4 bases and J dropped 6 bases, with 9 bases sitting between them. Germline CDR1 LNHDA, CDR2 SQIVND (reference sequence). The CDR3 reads CASSTLVAGELFF. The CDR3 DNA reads TGTGCCAGTAGTACCCTAGTGGCCGGGGAGCTGTTTTTT.

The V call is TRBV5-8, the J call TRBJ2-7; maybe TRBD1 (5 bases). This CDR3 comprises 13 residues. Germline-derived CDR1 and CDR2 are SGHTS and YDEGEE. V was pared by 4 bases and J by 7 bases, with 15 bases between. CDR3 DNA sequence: TGTGCCAGCAGCATGCGACAGCCCCCGGAGCAGTACTTC. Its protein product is CASSMRQPPEQYF.

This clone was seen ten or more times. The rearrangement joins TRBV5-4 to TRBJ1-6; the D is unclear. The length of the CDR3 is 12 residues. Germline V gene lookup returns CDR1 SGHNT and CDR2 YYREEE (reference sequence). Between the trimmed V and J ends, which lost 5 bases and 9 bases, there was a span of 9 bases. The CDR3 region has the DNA TGTGCCAGCAGACGGGAGAGTTCACCCCTCCACTTT. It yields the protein CASRRESSPLHF.

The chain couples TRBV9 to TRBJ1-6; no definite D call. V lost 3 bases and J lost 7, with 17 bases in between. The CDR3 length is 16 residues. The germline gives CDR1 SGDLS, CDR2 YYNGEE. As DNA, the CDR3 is TGTGCCAGCAGCGCAGCATGGGGAGCTGGGAATTCACCCCTCCACTTT. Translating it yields CASSAAWGAGNSPLHF.

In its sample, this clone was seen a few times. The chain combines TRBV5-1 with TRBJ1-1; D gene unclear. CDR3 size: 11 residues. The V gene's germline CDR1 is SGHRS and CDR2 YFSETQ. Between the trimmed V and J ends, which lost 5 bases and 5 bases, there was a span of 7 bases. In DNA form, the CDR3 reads TGCGCCAGCAGATACAATACTGAAGCTTTCTTT. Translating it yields CASRYNTEAFF.

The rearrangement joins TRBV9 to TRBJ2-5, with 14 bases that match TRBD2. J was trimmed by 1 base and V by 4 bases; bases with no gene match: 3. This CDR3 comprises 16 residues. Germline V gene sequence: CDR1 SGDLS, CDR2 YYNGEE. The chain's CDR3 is CASSPGTSGGQETQYF. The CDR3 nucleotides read TGTGCCAGCAGCCCCGGGACTAGCGGGGGCCAAGAGACCCAGTACTTC.

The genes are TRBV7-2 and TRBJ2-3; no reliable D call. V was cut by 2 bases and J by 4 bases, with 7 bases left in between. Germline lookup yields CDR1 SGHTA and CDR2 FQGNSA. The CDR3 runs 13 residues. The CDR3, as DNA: TGTGCCAGCAGCTTATTAACGGCAGATACGCAGTATTTT. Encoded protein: CASSLLTADTQYF.

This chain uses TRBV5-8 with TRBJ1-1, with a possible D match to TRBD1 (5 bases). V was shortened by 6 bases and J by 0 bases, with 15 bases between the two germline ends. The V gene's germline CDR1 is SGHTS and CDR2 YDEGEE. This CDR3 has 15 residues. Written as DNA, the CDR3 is TGTGCCAGCACCAAGACGACAGCCTTGAACACTGAAGCTTTCTTT. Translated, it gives CASTKTTALNTEAFF.

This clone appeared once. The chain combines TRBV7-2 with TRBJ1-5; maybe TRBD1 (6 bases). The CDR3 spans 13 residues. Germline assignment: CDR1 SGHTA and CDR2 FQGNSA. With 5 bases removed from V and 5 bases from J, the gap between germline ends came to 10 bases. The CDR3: CASSKDSHQPQHF. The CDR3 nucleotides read TGTGCCAGCAGCAAGGACAGCCATCAGCCCCAGCATTTT.

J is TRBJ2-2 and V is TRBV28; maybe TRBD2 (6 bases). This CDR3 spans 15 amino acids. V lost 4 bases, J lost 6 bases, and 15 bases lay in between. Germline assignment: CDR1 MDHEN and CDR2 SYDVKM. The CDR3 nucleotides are TGTGCCAGCAGTTATAGCGGCGCCTCCTCCGGGGAGCTGTTTTTT. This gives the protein CASSYSGASSGELFF.

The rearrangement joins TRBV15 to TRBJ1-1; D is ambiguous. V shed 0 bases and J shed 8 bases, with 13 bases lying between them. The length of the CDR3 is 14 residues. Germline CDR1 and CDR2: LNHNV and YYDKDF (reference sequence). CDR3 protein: CATSRDGYGREAFF. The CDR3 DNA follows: TGTGCCACCAGCAGAGATGGCTATGGCAGGGAAGCTTTCTTT.

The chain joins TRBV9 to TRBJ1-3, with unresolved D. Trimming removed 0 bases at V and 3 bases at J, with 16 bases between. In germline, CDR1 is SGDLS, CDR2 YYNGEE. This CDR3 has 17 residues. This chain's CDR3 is CASSVEVTAAVGNTIYF. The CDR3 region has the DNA TGTGCCAGCAGCGTAGAGGTAACAGCCGCCGTTGGAAACACCATATATTTT.

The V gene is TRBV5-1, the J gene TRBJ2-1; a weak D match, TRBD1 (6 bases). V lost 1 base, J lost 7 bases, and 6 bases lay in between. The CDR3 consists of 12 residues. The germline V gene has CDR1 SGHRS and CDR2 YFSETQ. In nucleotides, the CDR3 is TGCGCCAGCAGCTTGACAGGGAATGAGCAGTTCTTC. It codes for CASSLTGNEQFF.

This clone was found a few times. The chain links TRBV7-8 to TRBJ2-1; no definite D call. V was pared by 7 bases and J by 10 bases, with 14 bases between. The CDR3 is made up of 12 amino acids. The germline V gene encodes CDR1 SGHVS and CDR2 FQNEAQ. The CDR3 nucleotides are TGTGCCAGCATCTCCCCCCGCCGCGAGCAGTTCTTC. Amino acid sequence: CASISPRREQFF.